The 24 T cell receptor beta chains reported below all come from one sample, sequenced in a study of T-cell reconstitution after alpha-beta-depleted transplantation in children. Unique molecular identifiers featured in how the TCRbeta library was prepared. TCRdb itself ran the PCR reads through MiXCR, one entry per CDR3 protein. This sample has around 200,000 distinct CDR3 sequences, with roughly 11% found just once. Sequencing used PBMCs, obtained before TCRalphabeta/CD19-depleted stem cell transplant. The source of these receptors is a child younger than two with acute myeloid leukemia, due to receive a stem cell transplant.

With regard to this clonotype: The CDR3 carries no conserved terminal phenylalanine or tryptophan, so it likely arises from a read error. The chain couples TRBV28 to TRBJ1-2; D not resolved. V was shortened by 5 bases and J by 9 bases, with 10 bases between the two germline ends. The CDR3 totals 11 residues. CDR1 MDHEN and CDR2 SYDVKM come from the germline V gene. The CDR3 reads CASSPRDSYTL. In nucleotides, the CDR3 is TGTGCCAGCAGTCCCCGAGACAGCTACACCCTC.

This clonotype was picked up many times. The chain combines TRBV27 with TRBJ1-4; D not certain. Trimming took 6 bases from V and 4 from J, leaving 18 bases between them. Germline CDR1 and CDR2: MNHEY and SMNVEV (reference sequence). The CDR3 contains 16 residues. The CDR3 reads CASSWESTVNNEKLFF. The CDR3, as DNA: TGTGCCAGCAGCTGGGAATCGACTGTCAATAATGAAAAACTGTTTTTT.

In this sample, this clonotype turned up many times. CDR3 sequence: CASSLSSEQETQYF. CDR3 DNA sequence: TGTGCCAGCAGTCTCTCAAGTGAGCAAGAGACCCAGTACTTC. The chain joins TRBV27 to TRBJ2-5; D is ambiguous. Germline-derived CDR1 and CDR2 are MNHEY and SMNVEV (reference sequence). Trimming took 5 bases from V and 2 from J, leaving 12 bases between them. The length of the CDR3 is 14 residues.

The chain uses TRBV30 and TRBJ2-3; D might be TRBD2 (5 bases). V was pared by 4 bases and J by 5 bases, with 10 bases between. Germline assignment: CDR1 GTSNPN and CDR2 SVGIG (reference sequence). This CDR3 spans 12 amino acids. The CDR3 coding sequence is TGTGCCTGGATAAAGGGAGAAGATACGCAGTATTTT. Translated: CAWIKGEDTQYF.

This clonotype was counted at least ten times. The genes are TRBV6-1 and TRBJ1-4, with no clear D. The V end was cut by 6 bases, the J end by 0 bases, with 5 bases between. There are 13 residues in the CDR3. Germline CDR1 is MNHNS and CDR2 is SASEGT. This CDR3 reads CASRSSTNEKLFF. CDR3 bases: TGTGCCAGCAGGTCGTCAACTAATGAAAAACTGTTTTTT.

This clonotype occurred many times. The CDR3 protein is CASSPDRTGELFF. CDR3 DNA: TGTGCCAGCAGCCCCGATCGCACCGGGGAGCTGTTTTTT. The V and J genes are TRBV4-2 and TRBJ2-2, with unresolved D. The CDR3 is made up of 13 amino acids. Trimming shortened V by 4 bases and J by 4 bases, and 7 bases separated the two germline ends. Germline CDR1 LGHNA, CDR2 YNFKEQ.

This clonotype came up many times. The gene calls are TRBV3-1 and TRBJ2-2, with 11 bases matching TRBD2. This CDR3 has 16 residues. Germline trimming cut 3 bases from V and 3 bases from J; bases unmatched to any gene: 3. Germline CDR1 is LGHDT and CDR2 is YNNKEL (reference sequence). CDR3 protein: CASSHTSGSYTGELFF. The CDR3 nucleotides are TGTGCCAGCAGCCATACTAGCGGGAGTTACACCGGGGAGCTGTTTTTT.

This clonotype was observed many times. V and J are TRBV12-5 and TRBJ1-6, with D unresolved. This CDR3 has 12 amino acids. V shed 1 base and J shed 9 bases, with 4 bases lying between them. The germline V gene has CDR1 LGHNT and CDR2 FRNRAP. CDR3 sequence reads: CASGLGASPLHF. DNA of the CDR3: TGTGCTAGTGGTTTGGGGGCTTCACCCCTCCACTTT.

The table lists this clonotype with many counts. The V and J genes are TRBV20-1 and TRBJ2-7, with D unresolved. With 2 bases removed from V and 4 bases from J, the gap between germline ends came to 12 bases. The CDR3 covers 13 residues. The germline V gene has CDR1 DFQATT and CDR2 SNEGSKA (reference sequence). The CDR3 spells CSARFSGEYEQYF. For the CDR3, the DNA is TGCAGTGCTAGATTTAGTGGGGAATACGAGCAGTACTTC.

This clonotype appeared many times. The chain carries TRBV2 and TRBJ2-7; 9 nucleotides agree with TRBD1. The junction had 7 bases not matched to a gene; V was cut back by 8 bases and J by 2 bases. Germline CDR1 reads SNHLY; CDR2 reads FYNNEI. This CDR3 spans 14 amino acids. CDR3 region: CASVSGTGTYEQYF. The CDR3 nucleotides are TGTGCCAGCGTTTCCGGGACAGGGACCTACGAGCAGTACTTC.

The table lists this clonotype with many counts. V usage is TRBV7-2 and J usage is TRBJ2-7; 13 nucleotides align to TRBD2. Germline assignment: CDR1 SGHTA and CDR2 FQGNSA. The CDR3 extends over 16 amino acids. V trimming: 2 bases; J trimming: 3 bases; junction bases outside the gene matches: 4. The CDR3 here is CASSLNGLAGVYEQYF. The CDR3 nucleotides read TGTGCCAGCAGCTTAAATGGACTAGCGGGAGTCTACGAGCAGTACTTC.

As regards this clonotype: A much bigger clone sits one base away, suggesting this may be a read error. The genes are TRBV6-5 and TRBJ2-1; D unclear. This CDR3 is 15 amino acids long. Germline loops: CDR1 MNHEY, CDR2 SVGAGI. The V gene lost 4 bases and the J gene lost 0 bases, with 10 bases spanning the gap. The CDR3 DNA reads TGTGCCAGCAGTTGCTCCGATACCTCCTACAATGAGCAGTTCTTC. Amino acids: CASSCSDTSYNEQFF.

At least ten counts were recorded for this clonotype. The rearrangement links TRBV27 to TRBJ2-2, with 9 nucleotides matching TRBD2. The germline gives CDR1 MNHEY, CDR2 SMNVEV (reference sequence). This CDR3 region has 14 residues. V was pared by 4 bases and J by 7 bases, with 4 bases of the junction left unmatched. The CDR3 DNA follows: TGTGCCAGCAGTTGGACTAGCGTGGACGGGGAGCTGTTTTTT. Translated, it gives CASSWTSVDGELFF.

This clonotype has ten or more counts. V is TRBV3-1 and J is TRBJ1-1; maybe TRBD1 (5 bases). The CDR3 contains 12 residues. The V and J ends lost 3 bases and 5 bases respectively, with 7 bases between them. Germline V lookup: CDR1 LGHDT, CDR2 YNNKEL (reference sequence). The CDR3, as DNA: TGTGCCAGCAGCCACGAGGGGACTGAAGCTTTCTTT. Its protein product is CASSHEGTEAFF.

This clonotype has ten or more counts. This CDR3 reads CASSPTGTSIRNEQFF. CDR3 DNA: TGCGCCAGCAGCCCGACCGGGACTAGCATAAGGAATGAGCAGTTCTTC. The chain is built from TRBV5-1 and TRBJ2-1, with 9 bases fitting TRBD2. This CDR3 spans 16 amino acids. Per germline, CDR1 SGHRS and CDR2 YFSETQ. Trimming cost V 4 bases and J 7 bases; bases outside gene matches: 12.

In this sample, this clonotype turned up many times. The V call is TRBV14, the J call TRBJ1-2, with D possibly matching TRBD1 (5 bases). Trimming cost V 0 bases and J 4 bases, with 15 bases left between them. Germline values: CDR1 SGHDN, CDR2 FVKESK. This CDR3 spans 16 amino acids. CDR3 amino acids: CASSQDGTPMGYGYTF. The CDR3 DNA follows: TGTGCCAGCAGCCAAGATGGGACCCCGATGGGCTATGGCTACACCTTC.

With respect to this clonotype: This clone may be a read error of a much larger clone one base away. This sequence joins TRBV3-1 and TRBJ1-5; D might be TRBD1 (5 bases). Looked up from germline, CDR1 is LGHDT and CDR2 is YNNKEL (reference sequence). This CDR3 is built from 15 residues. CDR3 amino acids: CACSQDLGERQPQHF. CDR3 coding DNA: TGTGCCTGCAGCCAAGATTTGGGGGAGCGTCAGCCCCAGCATTTT.

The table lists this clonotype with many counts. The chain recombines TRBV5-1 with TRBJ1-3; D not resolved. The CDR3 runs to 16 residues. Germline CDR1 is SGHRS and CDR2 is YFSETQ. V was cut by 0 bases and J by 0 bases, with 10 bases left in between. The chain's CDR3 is CASSLEGSNSGNTIYF. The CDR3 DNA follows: TGCGCCAGCAGCTTGGAAGGCAGCAACTCTGGAAACACCATATATTTT. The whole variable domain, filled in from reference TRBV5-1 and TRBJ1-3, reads KAGVTQTPRYLIKTRGQQVTLSCSPISGHRSVSWYQQTPGQGLQFLFEYFSETQRNKGNFPGRFSGRQFSNSRSEMNVSTLELGDSALYLCASSLEGSNSGNTIYFGEGSWLTVV.

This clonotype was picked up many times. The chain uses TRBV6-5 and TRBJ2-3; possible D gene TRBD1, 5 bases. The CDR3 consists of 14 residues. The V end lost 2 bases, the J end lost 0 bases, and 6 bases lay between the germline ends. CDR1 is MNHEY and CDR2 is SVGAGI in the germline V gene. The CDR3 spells CASSYRQSTDTQYF. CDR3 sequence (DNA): TGTGCCAGCAGTTACCGACAGAGCACAGATACGCAGTATTTT.

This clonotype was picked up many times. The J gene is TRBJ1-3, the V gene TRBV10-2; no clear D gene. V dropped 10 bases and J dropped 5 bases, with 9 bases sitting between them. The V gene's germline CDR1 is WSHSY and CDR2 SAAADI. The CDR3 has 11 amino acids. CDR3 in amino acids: CATLGRNTIYF. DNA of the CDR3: TGCGCCACCCTCGGGCGAAACACCATATATTTT.

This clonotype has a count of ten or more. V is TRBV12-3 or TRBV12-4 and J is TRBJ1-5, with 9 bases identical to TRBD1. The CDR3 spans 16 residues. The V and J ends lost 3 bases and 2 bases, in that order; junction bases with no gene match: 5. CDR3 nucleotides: TGTGCCAGCAGTTTTACTTGGACAGGGGGCAATCAGCCCCAGCATTTT. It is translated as CASSFTWTGGNQPQHF.

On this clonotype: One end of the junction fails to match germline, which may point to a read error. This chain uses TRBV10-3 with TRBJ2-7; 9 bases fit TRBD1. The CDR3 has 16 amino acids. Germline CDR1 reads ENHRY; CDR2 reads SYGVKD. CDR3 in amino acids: CTISPGTGTGRYEQYF. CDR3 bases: TGTACCATCAGTCCCGGGACAGGGACGGGGCGCTACGAGCAGTACTTC.

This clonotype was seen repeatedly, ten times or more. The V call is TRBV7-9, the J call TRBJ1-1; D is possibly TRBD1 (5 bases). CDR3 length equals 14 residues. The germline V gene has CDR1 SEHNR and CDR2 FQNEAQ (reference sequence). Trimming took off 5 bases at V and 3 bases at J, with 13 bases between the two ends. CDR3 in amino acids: CASSPAGGDTEAFF. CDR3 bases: TGTGCCAGCAGCCCAGCTGGGGGGGACACTGAAGCTTTCTTT.

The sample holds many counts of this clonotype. The CDR3 region has the DNA TGCGCCAGCAGCCTGTCTTGGGGGGACACCGGGGAGCTGTTTTTT. Residues: CASSLSWGDTGELFF. The chain recombines TRBV4-3 with TRBJ2-2, with a tentative D call TRBD2 (6 bases). Germline V CDR1 and CDR2: LGHNA, YSLEER. V gave up 4 bases and J gave up 3 bases, with 12 bases separating them. The CDR3 has 15 residues.